This TCR beta chain is from a study of blood T cell repertoires in COVID-19. Whole-study context: COVID-19 samples collected from the United States, Italy and Spain covered acute and convalescent phases. PBMCs, B-cell-depleted T cells, or T cells were the source of the cDNA or gDNA that made up the material.

The V and J ends lost 0 bases and 6 bases respectively, with 6 bases between them. The CDR3 sequence is 13 residues long. Germline V gene data show CDR1 as SGHDN and CDR2 as FVKESK. Original handling: Counts of nucleated cells, estimated from reference gene primer amplification, were obtained. Using immunoSEQ multiplex PCR, the repertoire was profiled, and TCRdb retains in-frame clones only, with some absent. Clonal size and the V and J genes are those of that table, whereas D and trimming came from the DNA. In the table there are under 150,000 clones, more than 75% of which are singletons. Sequenced sample: peripheral blood. This sequence joins TRBV14 and TRBJ1-3; D call uncertain. The TCR comes from a man aged 60-69 years with COVID-19, enrolled during active disease. DNA for the CDR3: TGTGCCAGCAGCCAAGATCTAGCAAACACCATATATTTT. Translated, it gives CASSQDLANTIYF.